This T cell receptor (beta chain) was retrieved from a study of blood T cell repertoires in COVID-19. Study-wide context: PBMCs, B-cell-depleted T cells, or T cells provided the cDNA or gDNA that made up the material.

Germline V gene sequence: CDR1 SGHKS, CDR2 YYEKEE (reference sequence). Trimming left V 2 bases short and J 3 bases short, with 15 bases between. The CDR3 contains 16 residues. Methods used by the authors: Cell counts per sample came from amplifying reference gene primers. Generated by immunoSEQ multiplex PCR, the TCRdb table keeps only in-frame clones and is missing some. V and J calls and clone size follow that table, whereas D and trimming were derived from the DNA. The table has 75,000 to 80,000 clones, around 89% seen once. The sequencing input was peripheral blood. The receptor was isolated from a human donor in a cohort sampled during active COVID-19. The chain joins TRBV5-5 to TRBJ1-5; tentative D call: TRBD1 (6 bases). CDR3 nucleotide sequence: TGTGCCAGCAGCTTCAGGGGTCTTGGGGACAATCAGCCCCAGCATTTT. The encoded protein is CASSFRGLGDNQPQHF.